This passage covers 30 T cell receptor beta chains from one sample sequenced in a study of blood T cell repertoires in COVID-19. Data came from immunoSEQ multiplex PCR; TCRdb stores just in-frame clones and leaves some out. This sample yields about 110,000 clones, of which more than 75% are seen a single time; about 7.3% belongs to the top ten. The specimen sequenced was peripheral blood. These receptors all come from a woman in her 40s with acute or convalescent COVID-19.

This chain connects TRBV11-2 to TRBJ1-4; perhaps TRBD1 as D (6 bases). Deletions cut 2 bases from V and 8 bases from J, with 15 bases between. The CDR3 has 15 residues. Germline V lookup: CDR1 SGHAT, CDR2 FQNNGV. CDR3 residues: CASSLIRGSEEKLFF. CDR3 sequence (DNA): TGTGCCAGCAGCTTAATAAGGGGGTCAGAGGAAAAACTGTTTTTT.

The rearrangement links TRBV6-1 to TRBJ1-2, with D perhaps TRBD1 (5 bases). The germline gives CDR1 MNHNS, CDR2 SASEGT. The ends were cut back, 2 bases at V and 6 bases at J, with 16 bases in the middle. The CDR3 covers 15 residues. Here the CDR3 DNA reads TGTGCCAGCAGTGAATATGCCCAGACAGTCGATGGCTACACCTTC. Protein: CASSEYAQTVDGYTF.

The genes are TRBV30 and TRBJ2-3; possible D gene TRBD2, 7 bases. The germline V and J ends were trimmed by 3 bases and 6 bases, with 19 bases remaining between them. The V gene's germline CDR1 is GTSNPN and CDR2 SVGIG (reference sequence). The CDR3 totals 15 residues. The chain's CDR3 is CAWRISGGHFDTQYF. For the CDR3, the DNA is TGTGCCTGGAGAATTTCGGGGGGACATTTTGATACGCAGTATTTT.

This chain joins TRBV19 and TRBJ1-5, with D perhaps matching TRBD1 (6 bases). The germline gives CDR1 LNHDA, CDR2 SQIVND (reference sequence). CDR3 length equals 14 residues. V was clipped by 2 bases and J by 3 bases, with 8 bases between them. CDR3 bases: TGTGCCAGTAGTATAACAGGGTTCAATCAGCCCCAGCATTTT. Translating gives CASSITGFNQPQHF.

The V and J genes are TRBV19 and TRBJ1-1, with a weak D call TRBD1 (5 bases). The CDR3 spans 15 residues. With 5 bases removed from V and 3 bases from J, the gap between germline ends came to 16 bases. Germline CDR1 reads LNHDA; CDR2 reads SQIVND (reference sequence). The CDR3 bases are TGTGCCAGTAGTGCTGACAGACGCGTGGACACTGAAGCTTTCTTT. Encoded protein: CASSADRRVDTEAFF.

The chain recombines TRBV6-6 with TRBJ1-2; 9 nucleotides agree with TRBD1. Germline CDR1 and CDR2: MNHNY and SVGAGI (reference sequence). V shed 2 bases and J 8 bases; nucleotides not matched to a gene: 9. The CDR3 length is 15 residues. In DNA, the CDR3 is TGTGCCAGCAGTTACAACGGCGGACAGGGGTCGGGCTACACCTTC. Translated, it gives CASSYNGGQGSGYTF.

This clone was counted once. This chain uses TRBV2 with TRBJ1-6; 12 bases line up with TRBD1. V lost 7 bases to trimming and J lost 7 bases; unmatched junction nucleotides: 5. The germline CDR1 and CDR2 sequences are SNHLY and FYNNEI. The CDR3 extends over 15 amino acids. The CDR3 region is CASKGQGAWNSPLHF. The CDR3 DNA reads as TGTGCCAGCAAGGGACAGGGGGCTTGGAATTCACCCCTCCACTTT.

This clone came up a few times. The CDR3 region is CASSYTAGGPLGEQFF. In DNA form, the CDR3 reads TGTGCCAGCAGTTACACGGCGGGGGGGCCTTTGGGCGAGCAGTTCTTC. This chain uses TRBV6-5 with TRBJ2-1; 9 bases match TRBD2. Germline V CDR1 and CDR2: MNHEY, SVGAGI. CDR3 length: 16 amino acids. V lost 2 bases and J lost 10; bases outside the gene matches: 12.

J is TRBJ2-7 and V is TRBV5-1; D is possibly TRBD1 (6 bases). With 4 bases removed from V and 2 bases from J, the gap between germline ends came to 13 bases. The CDR3 runs to 14 residues. Germline CDR1 reads SGHRS; CDR2 reads YFSETQ. CDR3 DNA sequence: TGCGCCAGCAGCCCTTTGACAGGAGCCTACGAGCAGTACTTC. Encoded protein: CASSPLTGAYEQYF.

This clone was recorded a few times. The chain has TRBV7-2 and TRBJ2-1; 8 positions match TRBD2. Germline trimming cut 0 bases from V and 15 bases from J; bases unmatched to any gene: 10. The germline CDR1 and CDR2 sequences are SGHTA and FQGNSA. The CDR3 has 14 residues. In DNA, the CDR3 is TGTGCCAGCAGCTTAGCCGGGAGGGAGAGAGGAGGGTTCTTC. It codes for CASSLAGRERGGFF.

The rearrangement joins TRBV7-9 to TRBJ2-5, with D maybe TRBD2 (7 bases). The V gene's germline CDR1 is SEHNR and CDR2 FQNEAQ (reference sequence). V lost 1 base and J 3 bases, leaving 15 bases between the germline ends. The CDR3 has 16 amino acids. The CDR3 loop is CASSLDGGGVEETQYF. In DNA form, the CDR3 reads TGTGCCAGCAGCTTAGATGGCGGGGGCGTGGAAGAGACCCAGTACTTC.

The rearrangement joins TRBV19 to TRBJ2-1, with TRBD1 identical over 9 bases. Trimming removed 5 bases from V and 9 bases from J; junction bases left unmatched: 14. The CDR3 consists of 16 residues. Germline V CDR1 and CDR2: LNHDA, SQIVND (reference sequence). This chain's CDR3 is CASSDPRTGARREQFF. The CDR3 DNA follows: TGTGCCAGTAGTGATCCCCGGACAGGGGCTCGCCGTGAGCAGTTCTTC. Supplemented by reference TRBV19 and TRBJ2-1, the full variable domain reads DGGITQSPKYLFRKEGQNVTLSCEQNLNHDAMYWYRQDPGQGLRLIYYSQIVNDFQKGDIAEGYSVSREKKESFPLTVTSAQKNPTAFYLCASSDPRTGARREQFFGPGTRLTVL.

The V call is TRBV6-5, the J call TRBJ2-3; a possible D gene is TRBD2 (6 bases). V was pared by 7 bases and J by 0 bases, with 11 bases between. Germline CDR1 and CDR2: MNHEY and SVGAGI. CDR3 length: 14 amino acids. The CDR3 nucleotides are TGTGCCAGCAACCCAGGGAGGAGCACAGATACGCAGTATTTT. Translating it yields CASNPGRSTDTQYF.

The rearrangement links TRBV6-5 to TRBJ2-7, with D perhaps matching TRBD1 (6 bases). CDR1 MNHEY and CDR2 SVGAGI come from the germline V gene. Trimming shortened V by 4 bases and J by 6 bases, and 13 bases separated the two germline ends. The CDR3 spans 13 residues. CDR3 in amino acids: CASSFSGVGEQYF. For the CDR3, the DNA is TGTGCCAGCAGTTTCTCAGGGGTTGGCGAGCAGTACTTC.

The chain uses TRBV5-1 and TRBJ1-6, with a weak D call TRBD1 (6 bases). Germline V gene data show CDR1 as SGHRS and CDR2 as YFSETQ. The CDR3 length is 14 residues. V was clipped by 4 bases and J by 8 bases, with 13 bases between them. CDR3 DNA: TGCGCCAGCAGCCCAGGACAGAGAGATTCACCCCTCCACTTT. Encoded protein: CASSPGQRDSPLHF.

The chain's CDR3 is CASSMIAGGPGEQYF. In DNA, the CDR3 is TGTGCCAGCAGCATGATAGCGGGGGGGCCGGGGGAGCAGTACTTC. The V gene is TRBV7-2, the J gene TRBJ2-7; 11 positions match TRBD2. The CDR3 length is 15 residues. The V gene end was trimmed by 5 bases and the J gene end by 7 bases; junction bases not matched to a gene: 10. Germline V gene sequence: CDR1 SGHTA, CDR2 FQGNSA. Filled out from reference TRBV7-2 and TRBJ2-7, the complete variable domain reads GAGVSQSPSNKVTEKGKDVELRCDPISGHTALYWYRQSLGQGLEFLIYFQGNSAPDKSGLPSDRFSAERTGGSVSTLTIQRTQQEDSAVYLCASSMIAGGPGEQYFGPGTRLTVT.

The genes are TRBV2 and TRBJ1-1, with D perhaps TRBD1 (5 bases). From germline, CDR1 is SNHLY and CDR2 FYNNEI. The V gene lost 3 bases and the J gene lost 5 bases, with 10 bases spanning the gap. The CDR3 is 13 residues long. DNA of the CDR3: TGTGCCAGCAGTGAGATAAAGGGGACTGAAGCTTTCTTT. Translated: CASSEIKGTEAFF.

V is TRBV7-3 and J is TRBJ2-7; possible D gene TRBD1, 5 bases. V was trimmed by 1 base and J by 1 base, leaving 20 bases between them. This CDR3 has 18 residues. The germline V gene encodes CDR1 SGHTA and CDR2 FQGTGA. CDR3 DNA sequence: TGTGCCAGCAGCTTAAAGGTTTCAGCAGGGTGGGCGTCCTACGAGCAGTACTTC. Translated: CASSLKVSAGWASYEQYF.

V is TRBV2 and J is TRBJ2-7; 11 bases map to TRBD2. Unmatched junction bases numbered 3, after V lost 6 bases and J lost 2 bases. This CDR3 comprises 14 residues. Germline assignment: CDR1 SNHLY and CDR2 FYNNEI. The CDR3 here is CASRGGLAAYEQYF. The CDR3 coding sequence is TGTGCCAGCAGGGGGGGACTAGCGGCCTACGAGCAGTACTTC.

CDR3 amino acids: CAAGQFNEKLFF. CDR3 bases: TGTGCCGCGGGGCAGTTTAATGAAAAACTGTTTTTT. The genes are TRBV27 and TRBJ1-4, with a tentative D call TRBD1 (5 bases). V lost 11 bases and J lost 4, with 11 bases in between. CDR1 is MNHEY and CDR2 is SMNVEV in the germline V gene (reference sequence). This CDR3 contains 12 residues. Full variable domain (remainder filled in from reference TRBV27 and TRBJ1-4): EAQVTQNPRYLITVTGKKLTVTCSQNMNHEYMSWYRQDPGLGLRQIYYSMNVEVTDKGDVPEGYKVSRKEKRNFPLILESPSPNQTSLYFCAAGQFNEKLFFGSGTQLSVL.

This clone has only one observation. The chain recombines TRBV7-2 with TRBJ2-7; the match to TRBD1 covers 10 bases. The germline gives CDR1 SGHTA, CDR2 FQGNSA. This CDR3 is 15 amino acids long. Germline trimming cut 3 bases from V and 2 bases from J; bases unmatched to any gene: 4. The DNA for the CDR3 is TGTGCCAGCAGCTTCGACAGGGGGCGAACCTACGAGCAGTACTTC. This sequence encodes CASSFDRGRTYEQYF. The whole variable domain, filled in from reference TRBV7-2 and TRBJ2-7, reads GAGVSQSPSNKVTEKGKDVELRCDPISGHTALYWYRQSLGQGLEFLIYFQGNSAPDKSGLPSDRFSAERTGGSVSTLTIQRTQQEDSAVYLCASSFDRGRTYEQYFGPGTRLTVT.

The V call is TRBV29-1, the J call TRBJ2-7, with unresolved D. There are 12 residues in the CDR3. Germline values: CDR1 SQVTM, CDR2 ANQGSEA. Trimming cost V 4 bases and J 3 bases, with 10 bases left between them. The CDR3 nucleotides are TGCAGCGTTGTGAACAGAAACTACGAGCAGTACTTC. Translation gives CSVVNRNYEQYF.

DNA of the CDR3: TGTGCCAGCTCCGCCGGGACAGGGGGCCCCGGAACTAACTATGGCTACACCTTC. Translation: CASSAGTGGPGTNYGYTF. The rearrangement uses TRBV18 and TRBJ1-2, with TRBD1 matching 12 bases. The CDR3 is made up of 18 amino acids. In germline, CDR1 is KGHSH, CDR2 LQKENI. The V segment lost 6 bases and the J segment 0 bases; nucleotides outside the gene matches: 11.

The rearrangement joins TRBV10-3 to TRBJ1-5; TRBD1 matches 9 bases. Germline V gives CDR1 ENHRY, CDR2 SYGVKD. The CDR3 loop spans 16 amino acids. Trimming cost V 2 bases and J 2 bases; bases outside gene matches: 4. The CDR3 nucleotides read TGTGCCATCAGTGAGACACAGGGGGCCGGCAATCAGCCCCAGCATTTT. Residues: CAISETQGAGNQPQHF.

The chain employs TRBV7-9 and TRBJ2-7, with D perhaps TRBD1 (6 bases). CDR1 SEHNR and CDR2 FQNEAQ come from the germline V gene (reference sequence). CDR3 length: 14 amino acids. With 4 bases removed from V and 5 bases from J, the gap between germline ends came to 15 bases. The CDR3 DNA is TGTGCCAGCAGCTCGTCCGGGACAACAAACGAGCAGTACTTC. It codes for CASSSSGTTNEQYF.

This chain connects TRBV3-1 (or the pseudogene TRBV3-2) to TRBJ1-3, with TRBD1 matching over 7 bases. With 2 bases clipped from V and 2 bases from J, the junction kept 12 bases outside the gene matches. Germline V lookup: CDR1 LGHDT, CDR2 YNNKEL (reference sequence). This CDR3 spans 18 amino acids. The CDR3 nucleotides are TGTGCCAGCAGCCAAAGCCTACTGGGACAGATTACTGGAAACACCATATATTTT. Translation gives CASSQSLLGQITGNTIYF.

The rearrangement joins TRBV14 to TRBJ1-1, with TRBD1 matching 7 bases. Trimming cost V 3 bases and J 1 base; bases outside gene matches: 11. Germline lookup yields CDR1 SGHDN and CDR2 FVKESK. This CDR3 contains 17 residues. CDR3 DNA: TGTGCCAGCAGCCAGCCCCTGACTACAGGGGCGAACACTGAAGCTTTCTTT. Translation gives CASSQPLTTGANTEAFF.

The chain is built from TRBV4-2 and TRBJ2-3, with a tentative D call TRBD1 (6 bases). Germline-derived CDR1 and CDR2 are LGHNA and YNFKEQ. V was cut by 0 bases and J by 0 bases, with 10 bases left in between. This CDR3 has 16 residues. The CDR3 here is CASSQEWGPSTDTQYF. CDR3 DNA sequence: TGTGCCAGCAGCCAAGAATGGGGGCCCAGCACAGATACGCAGTATTTT.

This clone has a handful of counts. The CDR3 DNA follows: TGTGCCAGCAGAGTACAGGGCTTGAACACTGAAGCTTTCTTT. It translates to CASRVQGLNTEAFF. The chain is built from TRBV2 and TRBJ1-1, with a weak D call TRBD1 (6 bases). Per germline, CDR1 SNHLY and CDR2 FYNNEI. Trimming shortened V by 6 bases and J by 0 bases, and 11 bases separated the two germline ends. The CDR3 consists of 14 residues.

This sequence joins TRBV12-1 and TRBJ1-4; TRBD1, the D gene given by the table, was not confirmed from the DNA. TRBV12-1 is given as a pseudogene. The CDR3 extends over 16 amino acids. The CDR3 loop reads CASSFLSYRGPEKLFF. CDR3 bases: TGTGCCAGCAGCTTTCTGTCCTACAGGGGGCCGGAAAAACTGTTTTTT.